This T cell receptor beta chain originates from a study of T cells in Graves' hyperthyroidism and ophthalmopathy. Study observations and caveats: Blood shared most expanded thyroid clonotypes above 0.001. Stable hyperthyroidism was told apart from ophthalmopathy by a model built on 13 V-J features.

TCR beta CDR3 sequences were amplified from RNA transcripts. An initial round of RT-PCR targeting the TCR CDR3 relied on the HTBI primer set. One entry per CDR3 protein results from TCRdb running MiXCR on the multiplex PCR reads. The table has roughly 420,000 distinct CDR3 sequences, roughly 13% seen once. Hyperthyroidism in the patients, aged 18 to 65, was newly diagnosed and under 2 months in duration. The CDR3 covers 13 residues. Germline V gene sequence: CDR1 SGHRS, CDR2 YFSETQ. V was pared by 1 base and J by 8 bases, with 12 bases between. This clonotype was observed many times. Its antigen is unidentified.

Material: blood. The receptor was derived from a woman aged 18-30 years with Graves' hyperthyroidism. V and J are TRBV5-1 and TRBJ1-1; D is unclear. Written as DNA, the CDR3 is TGCGCCAGCAGCTTGATTACCGGGTCCGAAGCTTTCTTT. It encodes CASSLITGSEAFF.